The clone carrying this T cell receptor beta chain was recorded only once. Sequencing was performed with immunoSEQ multiplex PCR; in TCRdb, only in-frame clones are kept and a portion is missing. Found here are 80,000 or so clones, about 88% of them singletons; the top ten hold 18%. This entry is derived from a study of blood T cell repertoires in COVID-19. Germline V gives CDR1 MGHDK, CDR2 SYGVNS. Trimming took off 6 bases at V and 9 bases at J, with 15 bases between the two ends. CDR3 length: 13 amino acids. The genes are TRBV25-1 and TRBJ1-5; a possible D gene is TRBD1 (5 bases). The material sequenced was peripheral blood. The TCR sequence derives from a human donor in a cohort sampled during active COVID-19. The CDR3 spells CASSDDSYVPQHF. CDR3 DNA sequence: TGTGCCAGCAGCGACGACAGCTACGTGCCCCAGCATTTT.